These 10 T cell receptor beta chains came from one sample sequenced in a study of graft-versus-host responses after intestinal transplantation. The antigens for these receptors are not known. Assay: immunoSEQ multiplex PCR; the TCRdb copy retains only in-frame clones and omits some. Among more than 65,000 clones listed, 84% were seen once. Sequencing used unstimulated CD4+ T cells sorted from spleen or lymph node cells, obtained before transplant. The receptor set was obtained from a human donor who was the organ donor for an intestinal transplant.

This chain connects TRBV19 to TRBJ2-5; D gene ambiguous. The germline V and J ends were trimmed by 5 bases and 7 bases, with 14 bases remaining between them. CDR3 length equals 13 residues. Germline assignment: CDR1 LNHDA and CDR2 SQIVND (reference sequence). Here the CDR3 DNA reads TGTGCCAGTAGTCCAACCACGGTTGGGACCCAGTACTTC. As protein: CASSPTTVGTQYF.

The gene calls are TRBV28 and TRBJ1-1; D possibly corresponds to TRBD1 (6 bases). Trimming took 7 bases from V and 8 from J, leaving 14 bases between them. CDR3 length: 12 residues. Germline V gene lookup returns CDR1 MDHEN and CDR2 SYDVKM. CDR3 protein: CASIGGASEAFF. The CDR3 DNA sequence: TGTGCCAGCATTGGGGGCGCTTCCGAAGCTTTCTTT.

Written as DNA, the CDR3 is TGTGCCAGCAGCTTGGAGCGGGCTCGATTTGGTGGCTACACCTTC. This sequence encodes CASSLERARFGGYTF. The chain carries TRBV5-4 and TRBJ1-2; no definite D call. CDR1 and CDR2 (germline): SGHNT, YYREEE (reference sequence). The CDR3 has 15 amino acids. V was shortened by 0 bases and J by 7 bases, with 16 bases between the two germline ends.

This clone turned up a few times. The V gene is TRBV14, the J gene TRBJ1-6, with TRBD1 as a possible D gene (5 bases). Trimming left V 1 base short and J 10 bases short, with 14 bases between. CDR1 SGHDN and CDR2 FVKESK come from the germline V gene. The CDR3 consists of 15 residues. The CDR3 DNA reads as TGTGCCAGCAGCCAAGTTGGGGGGGGACGGTCACCCCTCCACTTT. Translated, it gives CASSQVGGGRSPLHF.

The chain links TRBV6-5 to TRBJ2-1; D perhaps matches TRBD2 (6 bases). V lost 0 bases and J 3 bases, leaving 12 bases between the germline ends. The CDR3 runs 16 residues. CDR1 and CDR2 from the germline V gene are MNHEY and SVGAGI. The CDR3 DNA is TGTGCCAGCAGTTACTCTAGGCGGGGATACTACAATGAGCAGTTCTTC. As protein: CASSYSRRGYYNEQFF.

The chain couples TRBV2 to TRBJ2-5; TRBD1 matches 10 bases. Germline lookup yields CDR1 SNHLY and CDR2 FYNNEI. The CDR3 is 15 amino acids. V was clipped by 1 base and J by 2 bases; unmatched bases: 1. CDR3 in DNA: TGTGCCAGCAGTGAAGGGGGACAGGGGCAAGAGACCCAGTACTTC. This gives the protein CASSEGGQGQETQYF.

The rearrangement joins TRBV2 to TRBJ2-1, with 7 positions matching TRBD2. CDR1 SNHLY and CDR2 FYNNEI come from the germline V gene. The CDR3 extends over 15 amino acids. V was pared by 4 bases and J by 0 bases, with 3 bases of the junction left unmatched. CDR3 protein: CASSGTGGSYNEQFF. CDR3 coding DNA: TGTGCCAGCAGTGGTACGGGGGGCTCCTACAATGAGCAGTTCTTC. The whole variable domain, filled in from reference TRBV2 and TRBJ2-1, reads EPEVTQTPSHQVTQMGQEVILRCVPISNHLYFYWYRQILGQKVEFLVSFYNNEISEKSEIFDDQFSVERPDGSNFTLKIRSTKLEDSAMYFCASSGTGGSYNEQFFGPGTRLTVL.

The rearrangement links TRBV9 to TRBJ2-2; 9 nucleotides agree with TRBD2. The CDR3 covers 18 residues. V was pared by 4 bases and J by 1 base, with 11 bases of the junction left unmatched. The germline V gene encodes CDR1 SGDLS and CDR2 YYNGEE. In nucleotides, the CDR3 is TGTGCCAGCAGCACCCGAAAGAGCGGGGGGCAGAACACCGGGGAGCTGTTTTTT. This translates into CASSTRKSGGQNTGELFF.

The genes are TRBV1 and TRBJ2-3; whether TRBD2, the table's D call, matches the DNA was not checked. TRBV1 counts as a pseudogene. The CDR3 has 18 amino acids. For the CDR3, the DNA is TGCACCAGCAGCCAAGAAATTCAAGACGGGCCAGGCGGGGATACGCAGTATTTT. Translated, it gives CTSSQEIQDGPGGDTQYF.

The V gene is TRBV5-1, the J gene TRBJ1-2; unclear D gene. Germline V gives CDR1 SGHRS, CDR2 YFSETQ. The CDR3 consists of 15 residues. Trimming took 1 base from V and 4 from J, leaving 14 bases between them. The CDR3 bases are TGCGCCAGCAGCTTGCGGCCGGACTTAGCCTATGGCTACACCTTC. Its protein is CASSLRPDLAYGYTF. Based on the CDR3 plus reference TRBV5-1 and TRBJ1-2, the full variable domain is KAGVTQTPRYLIKTRGQQVTLSCSPISGHRSVSWYQQTPGQGLQFLFEYFSETQRNKGNFPGRFSGRQFSNSRSEMNVSTLELGDSALYLCASSLRPDLAYGYTFGSGTRLTVV.